This is a list of T cell receptor beta chains from one sample in a study of blood T cells in healthy people across ages. In TCRdb, the 5' RACE reads were re-called with MiXCR into one record per CDR3 protein. Of under 1,000,000 distinct CDR3 sequences in the sample, about 37% were seen once. Sample: blood. The receptors come from a young man in good health. CDR3s include the opening cysteine and the closing phenylalanine or tryptophan. A D gene is named only where the DNA matches it firmly. Only part of the rows carry a size: once, few, many, or a class if the clone is expanded.

V gene: TRBV9; D gene: NA; clone size: NA; J gene: TRBJ2-1; CDR3 protein: CASSVWEGRGLNEQFF; CDR3 DNA: TGTGCCAGCAGCGTATGGGAGGGACGGGGGCTGAATGAGCAGTTCTTC
V gene: TRBV6-1; D gene: NA; clone size: NA; J gene: TRBJ1-6; CDR3 protein: CASRLGQRNSPLHF; CDR3 DNA: TGTGCCAGCCGCCTTGGTCAGAGGAATTCACCCCTCCACTTT
V gene: TRBV12-3/TRBV12-4; D gene: NA; clone size: NA; J gene: TRBJ1-2; CDR3 protein: CAIGLGGAYGYTF; CDR3 DNA: TGTGCCATCGGCCTGGGGGGGGCTTATGGCTACACCTTC
V gene: TRBV7-2; D gene: TRBD1; clone size: NA; J gene: TRBJ2-7; CDR3 protein: CASSSGTGVLSEQYF; CDR3 DNA: TGTGCCAGCAGTTCCGGGACAGGGGTACTCTCCGAGCAGTACTTC
V gene: TRBV2; D gene: NA; clone size: NA; J gene: TRBJ2-4; CDR3 protein: CASSEAGMEQYF; CDR3 DNA: TGTGCCAGCAGTGAAGCGGGCATGGAGCAGTACTTC
V gene: TRBV29-1; D gene: TRBD2; clone size: NA; J gene: TRBJ2-1; CDR3 protein: CSVAATSGGAAEQFF; CDR3 DNA: TGCAGCGTTGCCGCGACTAGCGGGGGGGCCGCTGAGCAGTTCTTC
V gene: TRBV11-2; D gene: TRBD1; clone size: NA; J gene: TRBJ2-5; CDR3 protein: CASSLVSTTGFAETQYF; CDR3 DNA: TGTGCCAGCAGCTTAGTATCCACGACAGGGTTCGCAGAGACCCAGTACTTC
V gene: TRBV6-5; D gene: TRBD1; clone size: once; J gene: TRBJ1-2; CDR3 protein: CASSRTGTGYGYTF; CDR3 DNA: TGTGCCAGCAGTCGAACCGGGACAGGCTATGGCTACACCTTC
V gene: TRBV7-9; D gene: NA; clone size: few; J gene: TRBJ1-5; CDR3 protein: CASSENNQPQHF; CDR3 DNA: TGTGCCAGCAGCGAAAACAATCAGCCCCAGCATTTT
V gene: TRBV12-3/TRBV12-4; D gene: NA; clone size: many; J gene: TRBJ2-1; CDR3 protein: CASSQPTGPDPYNEQFF; CDR3 DNA: TGTGCCAGCAGCCAGCCCACAGGGCCAGATCCCTACAATGAGCAGTTCTTC
V gene: TRBV6-6; D gene: TRBD1; clone size: NA; J gene: TRBJ1-2; CDR3 protein: CASSYSGATGVDGYTF; CDR3 DNA: TGTGCCAGCAGTTATTCCGGAGCAACAGGGGTCGATGGCTACACCTTC
V gene: TRBV12-3/TRBV12-4; D gene: NA; clone size: many; J gene: TRBJ1-2; CDR3 protein: CASSNPGLNYGYTF; CDR3 DNA: TGTGCCAGCAGTAATCCGGGACTCAACTATGGCTACACCTTC
V gene: TRBV9; D gene: NA; clone size: few; J gene: TRBJ2-5; CDR3 protein: CASSVSAGYQETQYF; CDR3 DNA: TGTGCCAGCAGCGTATCAGCGGGTTACCAAGAGACCCAGTACTTC
V gene: TRBV20-1; D gene: NA; clone size: NA; J gene: TRBJ1-1; CDR3 protein: CGAREGGAPVNTEAFF; CDR3 DNA: TGCGGTGCTAGAGAGGGCGGTGCCCCCGTGAACACTGAAGCTTTCTTT
V gene: TRBV2; D gene: NA; clone size: few; J gene: TRBJ1-1; CDR3 protein: CAARPGTSNTEAFF; CDR3 DNA: TGTGCCGCGCGACCCGGGACATCAAACACTGAAGCTTTCTTT
V gene: TRBV20-1; D gene: NA; clone size: NA; J gene: TRBJ2-3; CDR3 protein: CSAGAGTFSTDTQYF; CDR3 DNA: TGCAGTGCCGGAGCGGGCACGTTTAGCACAGATACGCAGTATTTT
V gene: TRBV6-5; D gene: NA; clone size: NA; J gene: TRBJ2-5; CDR3 protein: CASNRGWGSRNEQYF; CDR3 DNA: TGTGCCAGCAACCGCGGGTGGGGATCACGAAATGAGCAGTACTTC
V gene: TRBV6-2/TRBV6-3; D gene: NA; clone size: once; J gene: TRBJ1-2; CDR3 protein: CASGEAKNRRGYTF; CDR3 DNA: TGTGCCAGCGGCGAAGCGAAAAACAGGCGTGGCTACACCTTC
V gene: TRBV6-2/TRBV6-3; D gene: NA; clone size: few; J gene: TRBJ2-1; CDR3 protein: CAIGTLPPYNEQFF; CDR3 DNA: TGTGCCATCGGGACCCTCCCCCCCTACAATGAGCAGTTCTTC